This T cell receptor (beta chain) appears in the sequencing data of a study of tumor-infiltrating lymphocytes in primary liver carcinoma. Co-extracted RNA and DNA came from 20-30 mg of unsorted bulk tissue. Every tumor contributed samples taken at five separate regions. The CDR3 sequence is 15 residues long. CDR1 and CDR2 (germline): LGHNA, YSLEER. Of note for this clonotype: The target antigen is unknown. One end of the junction varies from germline; a read error may be responsible.

Study conclusions and caveats: The 250 largest clones made up significantly more of tumor than blood repertoires (p = 0.039).

The authors made TCR beta cDNA from roughly 480 ng total RNA with a constant-region primer. Three nested multiplex PCR rounds of slightly modified ARM-PCR generated TCR beta libraries. The two initial PCR rounds, roughly 11 cycles each, used TRBV1-TRBV30 forward and C-beta reverse primers. TCRdb re-called the multiplex PCR reads with MiXCR, one entry per CDR3 protein. The sample lists around 26,000 distinct CDR3 sequences, roughly 80% occurring once. The source of this sequence is a man aged 35 to 55 with primary liver carcinoma and hepatitis B virus infection. Sequences were obtained from liver tumor tissue from sampling region 3. Regarding subset: tumor region T3, left-lateral pole. The V and J genes are TRBV4-3 and TRBJ2-7; D remains ambiguous. Here the CDR3 DNA reads TGCGCCAGCAGCCAAGATCACGAGACTCCCTACAAGCAGTACTTC. As protein: CASSQDHETPYKQYF.